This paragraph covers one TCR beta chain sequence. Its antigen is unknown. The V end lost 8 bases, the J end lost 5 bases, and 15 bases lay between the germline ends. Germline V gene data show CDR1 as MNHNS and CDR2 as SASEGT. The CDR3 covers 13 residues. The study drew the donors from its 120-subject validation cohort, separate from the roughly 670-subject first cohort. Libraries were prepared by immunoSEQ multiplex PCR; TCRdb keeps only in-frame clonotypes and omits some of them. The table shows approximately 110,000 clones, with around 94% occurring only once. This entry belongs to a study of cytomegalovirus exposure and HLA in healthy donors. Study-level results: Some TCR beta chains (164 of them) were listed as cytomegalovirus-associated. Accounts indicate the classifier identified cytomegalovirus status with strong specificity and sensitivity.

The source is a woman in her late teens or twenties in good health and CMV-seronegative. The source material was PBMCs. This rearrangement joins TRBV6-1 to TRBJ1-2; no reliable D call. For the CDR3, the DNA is TGTGCCAGCCGGGGAGCCGCTCAATATGGCTACACCTTC. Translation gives CASRGAAQYGYTF.